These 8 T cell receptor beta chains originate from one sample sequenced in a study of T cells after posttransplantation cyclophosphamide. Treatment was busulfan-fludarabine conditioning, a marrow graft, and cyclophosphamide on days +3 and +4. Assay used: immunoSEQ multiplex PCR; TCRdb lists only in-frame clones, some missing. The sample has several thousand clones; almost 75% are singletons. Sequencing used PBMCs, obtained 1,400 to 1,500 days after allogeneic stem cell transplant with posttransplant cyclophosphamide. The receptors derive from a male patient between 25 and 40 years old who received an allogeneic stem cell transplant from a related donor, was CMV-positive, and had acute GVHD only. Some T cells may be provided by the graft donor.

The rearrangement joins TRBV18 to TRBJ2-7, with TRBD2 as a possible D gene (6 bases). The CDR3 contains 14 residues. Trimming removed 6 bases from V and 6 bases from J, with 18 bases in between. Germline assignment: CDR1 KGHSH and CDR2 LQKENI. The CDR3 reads CASSPTGGVGEQYF. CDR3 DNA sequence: TGTGCCAGCTCCCCTACCGGGGGAGTCGGCGAGCAGTACTTC.

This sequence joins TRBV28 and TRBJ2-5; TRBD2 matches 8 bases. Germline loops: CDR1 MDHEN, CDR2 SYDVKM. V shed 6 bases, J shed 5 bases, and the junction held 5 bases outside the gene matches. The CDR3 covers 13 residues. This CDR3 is CASRTGGAETQYF. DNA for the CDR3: TGTGCCAGCAGAACGGGGGGGGCCGAGACCCAGTACTTC.

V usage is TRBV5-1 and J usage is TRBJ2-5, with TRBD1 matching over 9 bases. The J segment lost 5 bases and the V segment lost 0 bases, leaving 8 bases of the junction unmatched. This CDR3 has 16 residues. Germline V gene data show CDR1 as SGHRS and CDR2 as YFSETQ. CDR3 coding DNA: TGCGCCAGCAGCTTGGTAACAGGGGGCGCGACGGAGACCCAGTACTTC. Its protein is CASSLVTGGATETQYF.

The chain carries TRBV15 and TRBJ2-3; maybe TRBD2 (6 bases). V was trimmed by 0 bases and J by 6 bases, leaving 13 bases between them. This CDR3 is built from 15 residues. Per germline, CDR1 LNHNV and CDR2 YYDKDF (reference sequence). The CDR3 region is CATSREGLPGDTQYF. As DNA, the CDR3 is TGTGCCACCAGCAGAGAGGGACTCCCGGGGGATACGCAGTATTTT.

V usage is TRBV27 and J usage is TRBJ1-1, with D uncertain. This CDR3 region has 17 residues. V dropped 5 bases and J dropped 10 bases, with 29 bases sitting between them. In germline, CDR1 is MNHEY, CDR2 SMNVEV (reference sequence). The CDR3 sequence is CASSPLFAFPEPNRAFF. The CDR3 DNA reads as TGTGCCAGCAGTCCCCTCTTTGCTTTTCCCGAGCCAAATCGAGCTTTCTTT.

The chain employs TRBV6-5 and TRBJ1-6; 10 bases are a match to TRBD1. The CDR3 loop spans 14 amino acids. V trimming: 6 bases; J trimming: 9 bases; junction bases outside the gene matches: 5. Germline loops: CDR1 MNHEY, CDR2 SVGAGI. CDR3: CASRGQGGSSPLHF. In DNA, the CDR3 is TGTGCCAGCAGAGGACAGGGGGGAAGTTCACCCCTCCACTTT.

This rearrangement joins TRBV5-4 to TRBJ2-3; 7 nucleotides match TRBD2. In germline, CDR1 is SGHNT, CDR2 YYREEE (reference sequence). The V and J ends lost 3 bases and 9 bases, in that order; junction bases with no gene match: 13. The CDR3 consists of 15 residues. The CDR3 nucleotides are TGTGCCAGCAGCTCGCAACGGGGGGTAGGGGAGACGCAGTATTTT. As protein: CASSSQRGVGETQYF. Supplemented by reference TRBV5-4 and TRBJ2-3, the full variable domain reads ETGVTQSPTHLIKTRGQQVTLRCSSQSGHNTVSWYQQALGQGPQFIFQYYREEENGRGNFPPRFSGLQFPNYSSELNVNALELDDSALYLCASSSQRGVGETQYFGPGTRLTVL.

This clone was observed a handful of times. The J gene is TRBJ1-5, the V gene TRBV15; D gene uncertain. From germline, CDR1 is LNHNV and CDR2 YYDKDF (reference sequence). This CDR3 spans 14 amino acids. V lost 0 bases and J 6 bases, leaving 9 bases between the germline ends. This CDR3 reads CATSREGWAQPQHF. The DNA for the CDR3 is TGTGCCACCAGCAGAGAAGGATGGGCTCAGCCCCAGCATTTT.